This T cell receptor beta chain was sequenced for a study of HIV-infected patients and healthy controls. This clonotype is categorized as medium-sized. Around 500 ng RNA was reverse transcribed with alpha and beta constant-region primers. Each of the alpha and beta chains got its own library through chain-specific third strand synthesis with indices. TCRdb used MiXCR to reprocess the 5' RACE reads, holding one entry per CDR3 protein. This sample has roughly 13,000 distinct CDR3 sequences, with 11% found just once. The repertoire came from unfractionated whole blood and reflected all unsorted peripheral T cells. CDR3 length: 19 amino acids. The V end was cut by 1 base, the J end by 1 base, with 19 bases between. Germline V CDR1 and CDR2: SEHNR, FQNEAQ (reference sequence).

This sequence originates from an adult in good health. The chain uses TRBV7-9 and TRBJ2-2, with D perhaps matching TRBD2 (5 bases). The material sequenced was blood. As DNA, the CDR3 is TGTGCCAGCAGCTTAGGCGACTACCGTCTTCCCCAGAACACCGGGGAGCTGTTTTTT. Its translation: CASSLGDYRLPQNTGELFF.